The next 14 T cell receptor beta chains were all read from a single sample in a study of T-cell memory formation after mild COVID-19 (dated by TCRdb to the early 2020s). The protocol used for the library was 5' RACE. The listed sequencing device is Illumina NovaSeq 6000. Through fastp at Q25 and MiXCR, TCRdb rebuilt clones from the public reads, retaining in-frame beta chains. Entries are consolidated by CDR3 protein sequence, retaining the most common genes and DNA. The sample table records about 620,000 distinct CDR3 sequences; roughly 18% of these occur just once. Clones ranked in the top ten supply around 12% of the sample. Sequencing was done on a sample of PBMCs or a T cell subset sorted from them (not recorded which). All receptors come from an adult woman who had mild COVID-19 (a few samples of this study predate the infection). The sample titles of this study are shuffled in the database, so cell type and time point are left out; the donor was told from shared clones.

V usage is TRBV7-2 and J usage is TRBJ2-1; possibly TRBD2 for D (6 bases). The CDR3 is 14 amino acids. The germline gives CDR1 SGHTA, CDR2 FQGNSA. V was cut by 5 bases and J by 7 bases, with 15 bases left in between. CDR3 loop: CASSLSGTPNEQFF. As DNA, the CDR3 is TGTGCCAGCAGCCTTTCCGGGACTCCAAATGAGCAGTTCTTC. Full variable domain (outside the CDR3, taken from reference TRBV7-2 and TRBJ2-1): GAGVSQSPSNKVTEKGKDVELRCDPISGHTALYWYRQSLGQGLEFLIYFQGNSAPDKSGLPSDRFSAERTGGSVSTLTIQRTQQEDSAVYLCASSLSGTPNEQFFGPGTRLTVL.

A few counts support this clonotype. This chain links TRBV5-1 with TRBJ2-3; 8 positions match TRBD1. J lost 2 bases, V lost 4 bases, and 9 bases had no gene match. The germline CDR1 and CDR2 sequences are SGHRS and YFSETQ. The CDR3 is 16 residues long. CDR3 sequence (DNA): TGCGCCAGCAGCCCAGGACAGGGTCTGAACACAGATACGCAGTATTTT. It codes for CASSPGQGLNTDTQYF.

The chain links TRBV12-3 or TRBV12-4 to TRBJ1-2; D gene unclear. CDR3 size: 13 residues. V was shortened by 5 bases and J by 5 bases, with 12 bases between the two germline ends. The CDR3 DNA sequence: TGTGCCAGCAGTGAAACTGAGTTATATGGCTACACCTTC. Its protein is CASSETELYGYTF.

This clonotype was seen more than once but under ten times. The rearrangement links TRBV7-2 to TRBJ2-5; weak D call: TRBD2 (6 bases). The CDR3 has 14 residues. Trimming stripped 5 bases from V and 2 bases from J, with 12 bases between. The germline CDR1 and CDR2 sequences are SGHTA and FQGNSA. CDR3 DNA: TGTGCCAGCAGCACTTACGGAGGGCAAGAGACCCAGTACTTC. Its translation is CASSTYGGQETQYF.

This clonotype was recorded at least ten times. J is TRBJ1-1 and V is TRBV9, with 7 bases that match TRBD1. CDR3 length: 12 amino acids. V shed 3 bases, J shed 8 bases, and the junction held 4 bases outside the gene matches. Looked up from germline, CDR1 is SGDLS and CDR2 is YYNGEE. CDR3 protein: CASSAVDREAFF. The CDR3 nucleotides are TGTGCCAGCAGCGCTGTGGACAGGGAAGCTTTCTTT.

This chain connects TRBV4-1 to TRBJ1-1; TRBD1 matches 8 bases. The V segment lost 1 base and the J segment 0 bases; nucleotides outside the gene matches: 1. Looked up from germline, CDR1 is MGHRA and CDR2 is YSYEKL. The CDR3 contains 15 residues. The CDR3 is CASSQGQGMNTEAFF. The DNA of the CDR3 is TGCGCCAGCAGCCAAGGACAGGGGATGAACACTGAAGCTTTCTTT.

This clonotype was counted many times. The rearrangement joins TRBV5-4 to TRBJ2-3, with TRBD1 matching over 10 bases. CDR1 is SGHNT, CDR2 YYREEE, per germline (reference sequence). Trimming cost V 3 bases and J 5 bases; bases outside gene matches: 9. This CDR3 is built from 16 residues. The CDR3 spells CASSSWTGGARDTQYF. In DNA form, the CDR3 reads TGTGCCAGCAGCTCCTGGACAGGGGGAGCGAGAGATACGCAGTATTTT.

This clonotype was recorded a few times. The CDR3 DNA is TGCGCCAGCAGCTTGGGGACAGGGTACACAGATACGCAGTATTTT. Translation gives CASSLGTGYTDTQYF. The chain carries TRBV5-1 and TRBJ2-3; 8 nucleotides align to TRBD1. J lost 2 bases, V lost 0 bases, and 2 bases had no gene match. This CDR3 is built from 15 residues. Germline V gives CDR1 SGHRS, CDR2 YFSETQ.

The J gene is TRBJ2-1, the V gene TRBV9, with 7 bases matching TRBD1. After removal of 0 bases from V and 7 bases from J, the junction contained 10 bases not matched to a gene. Germline V CDR1 and CDR2: SGDLS, YYNGEE. This CDR3 is 16 amino acids long. Here the CDR3 DNA reads TGTGCCAGCAGCGTAGCACCGATGGGACAGTGGAATGAGCAGTTCTTC. Residues: CASSVAPMGQWNEQFF.

This chain links TRBV19 with TRBJ1-5; D remains unclear. Trimming left V 6 bases short and J 2 bases short, with 14 bases between. The CDR3 runs to 15 residues. The germline CDR1 and CDR2 sequences are LNHDA and SQIVND (reference sequence). The CDR3 region is CASRALPVGNQPQHF. The CDR3 coding sequence is TGTGCCAGTAGAGCCCTTCCCGTTGGCAATCAGCCCCAGCATTTT.

The chain combines TRBV30 with TRBJ1-1; D unresolved. This CDR3 spans 11 amino acids. Germline-derived CDR1 and CDR2 are GTSNPN and SVGIG (reference sequence). The V end lost 4 bases, the J end lost 0 bases, and 3 bases lay between the germline ends. The CDR3 loop reads CAWNVNTEAFF. CDR3 nucleotides: TGTGCCTGGAACGTGAACACTGAAGCTTTCTTT.

There are a few counts of this clonotype. The rearrangement joins TRBV29-1 to TRBJ1-1, with D tentatively TRBD1 (6 bases). In germline, CDR1 is SQVTM, CDR2 ANQGSEA. The CDR3 totals 14 residues. V dropped 4 bases and J dropped 0 bases, with 12 bases sitting between them. CDR3 loop: CSVADSEMNTEAFF. DNA of the CDR3: TGCAGCGTTGCGGACAGCGAAATGAACACTGAAGCTTTCTTT.

This clonotype was detected only a few times. The V and J genes are TRBV7-6 and TRBJ2-6; D remains ambiguous. The V and J ends lost 5 bases and 0 bases respectively, with 8 bases between them. The germline CDR1 and CDR2 sequences are SGHVS and FNYEAQ. The CDR3 is 15 amino acids. The CDR3 nucleotides read TGTGCCAGCAGCCCCGCTAACTCTGGGGCCAACGTCCTGACTTTC. The encoded protein is CASSPANSGANVLTF. The full variable domain, with the rest looked up from reference TRBV7-6 and TRBJ2-6, is GAGVSQSPRYKVTKRGQDVALRCDPISGHVSLYWYRQALGQGPEFLTYFNYEAQQDKSGLPNDRFSAERPEGSISTLTIQRTEQRDSAMYRCASSPANSGANVLTFGAGSRLTVL.

The V gene is TRBV20-1, the J gene TRBJ2-1; D is possibly TRBD1 (5 bases). The CDR3 spans 12 residues. Germline CDR1 DFQATT, CDR2 SNEGSKA (reference sequence). The V gene lost 4 bases and the J gene lost 6 bases, with 10 bases spanning the gap. CDR3 in DNA: TGCAGTGCTACACAGGAGACCAATGAGCAGTTCTTC. Translation gives CSATQETNEQFF.